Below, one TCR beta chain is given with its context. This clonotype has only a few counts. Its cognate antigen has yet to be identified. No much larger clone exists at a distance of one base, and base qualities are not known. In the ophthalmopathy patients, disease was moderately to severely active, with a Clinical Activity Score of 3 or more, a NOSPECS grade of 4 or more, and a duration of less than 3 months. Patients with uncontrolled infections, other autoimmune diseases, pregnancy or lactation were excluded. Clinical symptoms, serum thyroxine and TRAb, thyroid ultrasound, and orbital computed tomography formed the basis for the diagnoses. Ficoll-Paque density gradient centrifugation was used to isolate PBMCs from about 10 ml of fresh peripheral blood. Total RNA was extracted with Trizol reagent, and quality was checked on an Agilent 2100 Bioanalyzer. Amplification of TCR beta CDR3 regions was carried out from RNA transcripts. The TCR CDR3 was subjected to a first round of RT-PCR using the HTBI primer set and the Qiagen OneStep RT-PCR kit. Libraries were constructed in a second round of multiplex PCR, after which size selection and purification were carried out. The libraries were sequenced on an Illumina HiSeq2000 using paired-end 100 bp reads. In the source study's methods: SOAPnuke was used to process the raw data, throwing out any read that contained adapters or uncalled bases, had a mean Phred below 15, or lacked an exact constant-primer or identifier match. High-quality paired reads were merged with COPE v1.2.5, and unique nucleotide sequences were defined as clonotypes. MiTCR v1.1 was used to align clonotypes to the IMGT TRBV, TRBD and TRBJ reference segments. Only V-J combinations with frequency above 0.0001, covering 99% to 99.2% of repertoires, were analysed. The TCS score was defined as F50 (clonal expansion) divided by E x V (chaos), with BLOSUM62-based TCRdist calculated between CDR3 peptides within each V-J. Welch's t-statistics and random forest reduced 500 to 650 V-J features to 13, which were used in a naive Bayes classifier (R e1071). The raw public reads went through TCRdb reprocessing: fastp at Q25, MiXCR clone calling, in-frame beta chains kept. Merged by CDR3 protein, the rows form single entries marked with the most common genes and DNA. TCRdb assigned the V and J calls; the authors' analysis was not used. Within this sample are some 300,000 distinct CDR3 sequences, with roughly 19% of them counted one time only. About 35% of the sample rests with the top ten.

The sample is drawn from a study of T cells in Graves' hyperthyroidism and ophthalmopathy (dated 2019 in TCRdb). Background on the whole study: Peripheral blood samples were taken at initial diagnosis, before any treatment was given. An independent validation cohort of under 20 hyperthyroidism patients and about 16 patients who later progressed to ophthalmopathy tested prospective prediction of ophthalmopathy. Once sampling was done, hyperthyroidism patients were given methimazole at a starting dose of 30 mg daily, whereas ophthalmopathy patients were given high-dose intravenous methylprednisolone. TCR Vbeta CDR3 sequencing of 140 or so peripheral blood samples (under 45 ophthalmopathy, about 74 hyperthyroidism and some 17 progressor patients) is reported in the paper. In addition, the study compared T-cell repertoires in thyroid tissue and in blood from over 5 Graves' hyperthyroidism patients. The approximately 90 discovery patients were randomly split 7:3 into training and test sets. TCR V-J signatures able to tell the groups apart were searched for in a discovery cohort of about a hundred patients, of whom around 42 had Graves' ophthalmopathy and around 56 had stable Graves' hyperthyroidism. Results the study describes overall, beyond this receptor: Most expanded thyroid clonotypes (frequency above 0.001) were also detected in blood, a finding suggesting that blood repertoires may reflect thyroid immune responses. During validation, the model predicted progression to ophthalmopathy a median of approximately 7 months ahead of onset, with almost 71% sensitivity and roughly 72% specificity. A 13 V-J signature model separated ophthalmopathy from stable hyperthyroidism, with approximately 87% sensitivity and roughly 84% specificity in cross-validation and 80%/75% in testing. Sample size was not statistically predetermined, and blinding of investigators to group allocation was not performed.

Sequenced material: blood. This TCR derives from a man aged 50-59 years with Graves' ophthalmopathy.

The CDR3 in this case is CASRQGTTNEKLFF. The DNA is as follows: TGTGCCAGCCGACAGGGGACAACTAATGAAAAACTGTTTTTT. The chain couples TRBV2 to TRBJ1-4; 8 bases in the middle match TRBD1. The CDR3 spans 14 residues, from the cysteine through the phenylalanine. The read is trimmed to its CDR3 DNA, 42 bases read in frame from base 1. The junction shows trimming of 8 bases on V and 0 bases on J, and the gene matches do not reach 2 bases of it. CDR1 SNHLY and CDR2 FYNNEI are derived from the germline V gene.